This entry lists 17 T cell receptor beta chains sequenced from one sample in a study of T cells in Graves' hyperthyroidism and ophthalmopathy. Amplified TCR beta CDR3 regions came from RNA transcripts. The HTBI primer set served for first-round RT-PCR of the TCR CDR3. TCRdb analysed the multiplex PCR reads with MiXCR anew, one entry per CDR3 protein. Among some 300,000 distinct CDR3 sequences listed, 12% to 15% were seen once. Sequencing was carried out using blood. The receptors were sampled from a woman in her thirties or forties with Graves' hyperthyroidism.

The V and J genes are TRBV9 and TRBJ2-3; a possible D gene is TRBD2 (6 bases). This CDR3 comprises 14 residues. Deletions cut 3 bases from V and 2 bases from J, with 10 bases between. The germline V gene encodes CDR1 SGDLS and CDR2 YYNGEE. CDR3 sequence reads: CASSGGTVTDTQYF. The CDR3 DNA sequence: TGTGCCAGCAGCGGCGGGACCGTCACAGATACGCAGTATTTT.

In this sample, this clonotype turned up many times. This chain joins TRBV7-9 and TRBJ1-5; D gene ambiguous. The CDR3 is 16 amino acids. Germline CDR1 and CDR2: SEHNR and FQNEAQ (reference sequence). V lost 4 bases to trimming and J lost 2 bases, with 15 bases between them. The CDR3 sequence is CASSSPAQYRNQPQHF. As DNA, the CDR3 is TGTGCCAGCAGCTCCCCAGCACAATACCGCAATCAGCCCCAGCATTTT.

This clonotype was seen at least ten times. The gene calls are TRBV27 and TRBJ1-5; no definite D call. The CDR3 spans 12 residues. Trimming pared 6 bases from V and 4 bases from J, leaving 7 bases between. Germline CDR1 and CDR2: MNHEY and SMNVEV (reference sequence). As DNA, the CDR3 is TGTGCCAGCAGGGCGGCGAATCAGCCCCAGCATTTT. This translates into CASRAANQPQHF.

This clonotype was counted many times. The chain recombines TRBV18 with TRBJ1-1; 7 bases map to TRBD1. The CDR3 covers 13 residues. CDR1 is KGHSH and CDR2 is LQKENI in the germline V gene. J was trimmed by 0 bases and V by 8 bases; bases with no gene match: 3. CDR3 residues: CASTQGVNTEAFF. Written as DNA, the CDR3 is TGTGCCAGCACCCAGGGGGTGAACACTGAAGCTTTCTTT.

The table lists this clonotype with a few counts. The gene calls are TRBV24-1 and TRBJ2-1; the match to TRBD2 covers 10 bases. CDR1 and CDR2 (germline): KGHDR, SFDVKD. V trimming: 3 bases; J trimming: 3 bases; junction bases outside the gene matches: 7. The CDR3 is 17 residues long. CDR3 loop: CATSDSRRTSGYNEQFF. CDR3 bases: TGTGCCACCAGTGATAGCCGCCGGACTAGCGGCTACAATGAGCAGTTCTTC.

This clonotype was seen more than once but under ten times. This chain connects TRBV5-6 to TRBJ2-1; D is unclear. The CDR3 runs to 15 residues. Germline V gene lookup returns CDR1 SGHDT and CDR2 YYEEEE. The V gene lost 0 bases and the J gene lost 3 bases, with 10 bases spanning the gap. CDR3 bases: TGTGCCAGCAGCTTGGTAGGCCAGCTCTACAATGAGCAGTTCTTC. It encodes CASSLVGQLYNEQFF. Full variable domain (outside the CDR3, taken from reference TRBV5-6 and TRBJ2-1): DAGVTQSPTHLIKTRGQQVTLRCSPKSGHDTVSWYQQALGQGPQFIFQYYEEEERQRGNFPDRFSGHQFPNYSSELNVNALLLGDSALYLCASSLVGQLYNEQFFGPGTRLTVL.

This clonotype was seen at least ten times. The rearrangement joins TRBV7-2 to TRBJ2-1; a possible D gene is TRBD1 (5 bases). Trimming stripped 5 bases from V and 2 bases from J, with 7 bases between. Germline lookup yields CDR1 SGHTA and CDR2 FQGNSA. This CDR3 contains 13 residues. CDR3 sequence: CASSGAAYNEQFF. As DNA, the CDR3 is TGTGCCAGCAGCGGGGCAGCCTACAATGAGCAGTTCTTC.

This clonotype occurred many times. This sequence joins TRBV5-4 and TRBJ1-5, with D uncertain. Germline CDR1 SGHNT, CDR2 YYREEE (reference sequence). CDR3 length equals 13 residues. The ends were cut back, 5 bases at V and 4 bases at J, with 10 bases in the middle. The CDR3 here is CASSLGRNQPQHF. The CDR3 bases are TGTGCCAGCAGTTTAGGCAGGAATCAGCCCCAGCATTTT.

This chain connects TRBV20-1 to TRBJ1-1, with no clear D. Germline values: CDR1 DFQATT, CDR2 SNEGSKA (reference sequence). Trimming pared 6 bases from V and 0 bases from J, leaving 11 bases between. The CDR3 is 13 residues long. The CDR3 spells CSALRRLNTEAFF. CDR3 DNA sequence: TGCAGTGCCCTCCGGAGGCTGAACACTGAAGCTTTCTTT.

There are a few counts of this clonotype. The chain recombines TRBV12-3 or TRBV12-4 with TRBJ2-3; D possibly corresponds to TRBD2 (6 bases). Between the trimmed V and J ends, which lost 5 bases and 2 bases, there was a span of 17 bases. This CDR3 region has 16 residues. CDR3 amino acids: CASSPLAAGITDTQYF. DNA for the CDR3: TGTGCCAGCAGTCCCCTGGCGGCGGGGATCACAGATACGCAGTATTTT.

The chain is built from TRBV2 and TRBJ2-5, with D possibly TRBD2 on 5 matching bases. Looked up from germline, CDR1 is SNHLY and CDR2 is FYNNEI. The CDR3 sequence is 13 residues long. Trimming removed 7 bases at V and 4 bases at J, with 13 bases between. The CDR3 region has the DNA TGTGCCAGCATGGGCCTCAGCGGAGAGACCCAGTACTTC. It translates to CASMGLSGETQYF.

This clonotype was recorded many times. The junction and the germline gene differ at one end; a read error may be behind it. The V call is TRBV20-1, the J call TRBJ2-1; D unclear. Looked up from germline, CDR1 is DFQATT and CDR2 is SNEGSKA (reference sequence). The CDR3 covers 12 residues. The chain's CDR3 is CSAMASSNEQFF. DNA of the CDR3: TGCAGTGCTATGGCATCCTCCAATGAGCAGTTCTTC.

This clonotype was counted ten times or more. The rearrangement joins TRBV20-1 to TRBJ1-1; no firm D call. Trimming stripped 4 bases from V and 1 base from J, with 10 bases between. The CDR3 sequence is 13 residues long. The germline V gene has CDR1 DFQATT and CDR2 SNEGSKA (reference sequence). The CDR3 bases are TGCAGTGCTATTCGAACAGCGAACACTGAAGCTTTCTTT. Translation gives CSAIRTANTEAFF.

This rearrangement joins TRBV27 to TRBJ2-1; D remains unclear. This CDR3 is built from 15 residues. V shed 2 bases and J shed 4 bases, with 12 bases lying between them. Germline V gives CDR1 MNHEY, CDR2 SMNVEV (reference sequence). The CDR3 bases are TGTGCCAGCAGTTTAGGGGATGTCCCGTACAATGAGCAGTTCTTC. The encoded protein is CASSLGDVPYNEQFF.

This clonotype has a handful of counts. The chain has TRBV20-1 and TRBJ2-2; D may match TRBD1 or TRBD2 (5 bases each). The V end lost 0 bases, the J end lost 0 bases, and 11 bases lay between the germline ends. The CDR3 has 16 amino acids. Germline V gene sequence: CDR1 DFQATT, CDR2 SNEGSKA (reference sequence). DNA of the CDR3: TGCAGTGCTAGAGATCACCGGGACGCGAACACCGGGGAGCTGTTTTTT. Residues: CSARDHRDANTGELFF.

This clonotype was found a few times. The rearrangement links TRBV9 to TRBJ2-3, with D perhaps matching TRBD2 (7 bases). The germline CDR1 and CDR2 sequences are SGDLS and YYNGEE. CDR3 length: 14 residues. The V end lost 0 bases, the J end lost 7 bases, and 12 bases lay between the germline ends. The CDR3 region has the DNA TGTGCCAGCAGCGTAGTTGAGGGGGGGCATACGCAGTATTTT. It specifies CASSVVEGGHTQYF.

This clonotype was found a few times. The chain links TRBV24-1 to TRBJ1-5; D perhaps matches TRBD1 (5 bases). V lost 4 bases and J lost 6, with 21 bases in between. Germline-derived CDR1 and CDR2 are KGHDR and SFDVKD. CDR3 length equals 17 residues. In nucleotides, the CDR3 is TGTGCCACCAGTGACCGCTTAGATACAGGAAACGGTCAGCCCCAGCATTTT. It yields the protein CATSDRLDTGNGQPQHF.